This TCR beta chain was captured in a study of chemoradiotherapy in HPV16-positive cancers. Whole-study context: A couple of HPV16-positive patients' cells yielded candidate HPV-specific clones and common motifs.

Comments on this clone: Its antigen remains unidentified.

Per germline, CDR1 LNHDA and CDR2 SQIVND (reference sequence). Deletions cut 5 bases from V and 5 bases from J, with 9 bases between. The CDR3 spans 12 residues. Sequencing used immunoSEQ multiplex PCR; TCRdb keeps in-frame clones, though not all of them. Of roughly 12,000 clones detected, around 80% appear once; the ten largest clones hold approximately 1.1%. General study findings and limits: Candidate HPV-specific clones and E7-related TCR motifs grew in tumor during treatment.

The sequence was collected from a human donor with HPV-associated anogenital cancer. The chain employs TRBV19 and TRBJ2-5; D possibly matches TRBD1 or TRBD2 (5 bases each). Sample acquisition took place from a patient who underwent chemoradiotherapy. The CDR3 DNA follows: TGTGCCAGTAGTCGGGGACCGGAGACCCAGTACTTC. This encodes CASSRGPETQYF. The full variable domain, with the rest looked up from reference TRBV19 and TRBJ2-5, is DGGITQSPKYLFRKEGQNVTLSCEQNLNHDAMYWYRQDPGQGLRLIYYSQIVNDFQKGDIAEGYSVSREKKESFPLTVTSAQKNPTAFYLCASSRGPETQYFGPGTRLLVL.